Shown below are 26 T cell receptor beta chains from a single sample sequenced in a study of T cell responses to AZD1222 COVID-19 vaccine. The table came from immunoSEQ multiplex PCR; TCRdb's copy has only in-frame clones and leaves some out. The sample lists roughly 120,000 clones, approximately 90% occurring once. The sample here was peripheral blood, taken 28 days after the second AZD1222 dose. The receptors here all came from an adult who received the AZD1222 COVID-19 vaccine.

The chain recombines TRBV7-2 with TRBJ2-5, with D tentatively TRBD2 (7 bases). CDR1 is SGHTA, CDR2 FQGNSA, per germline. The CDR3 is 15 amino acids. V gave up 2 bases and J gave up 2 bases, with 12 bases separating them. In nucleotides, the CDR3 is TGTGCCAGCAGCTTATTAGGGGGGGCTCAAGAGACCCAGTACTTC. It yields the protein CASSLLGGAQETQYF.

This chain joins TRBV28 and TRBJ1-3; TRBD1 aligns across 10 bases. V shed 10 bases, J shed 0 bases, and the junction held 6 bases outside the gene matches. Per the germline V gene, CDR1 is MDHEN and CDR2 is SYDVKM. The CDR3 has 15 residues. In nucleotides, the CDR3 is TGTGCCACCGAAGACAGGGGGCGCTCTGGAAACACCATATATTTT. It translates to CATEDRGRSGNTIYF.

The chain links TRBV3-1 (or the pseudogene TRBV3-2) to TRBJ1-2; D uncertain. The V and J ends lost 5 bases and 8 bases respectively, with 12 bases between them. Germline CDR1 LGHDT, CDR2 YNNKEL (reference sequence). The CDR3 has 12 amino acids. The CDR3 DNA follows: TGTGCCAGCAGCGACATGGGTATGGGCTACACCTTC. Its translation: CASSDMGMGYTF.

V is TRBV7-6 and J is TRBJ1-4; 7 positions match TRBD1. With V trimmed by 2 bases and J by 5 bases, 5 bases remained unmatched. This CDR3 spans 15 amino acids. Per the germline V gene, CDR1 is SGHVS and CDR2 is FNYEAQ. CDR3 in DNA: TGTGCCAGCAGCTTATCCAGGGGGAACAATGAAAAACTGTTTTTT. Residues: CASSLSRGNNEKLFF.

The chain links TRBV9 to TRBJ1-5, with TRBD1 as a possible D gene (5 bases). V was clipped by 0 bases and J by 0 bases, with 13 bases between them. This CDR3 comprises 17 residues. In germline, CDR1 is SGDLS, CDR2 YYNGEE. The CDR3 spells CASSVGGSSHSNQPQHF. The CDR3, as DNA: TGTGCCAGCAGCGTAGGGGGCAGCTCACATAGCAATCAGCCCCAGCATTTT. Variable domain in full (rest from reference TRBV9 and TRBJ1-5): DSGVTQTPKHLITATGQRVTLRCSPRSGDLSVYWYQQSLDQGLQFLIQYYNGEERAKGNILERFSAQQFPDLHSELNLSSLELGDSALYFCASSVGGSSHSNQPQHFGDGTRLSIL.

The rearrangement joins TRBV6-1 to TRBJ1-5; TRBD1 matches at 10 bases. CDR1 is MNHNS, CDR2 SASEGT, per germline. Trimming cost V 1 base and J 0 bases; bases outside gene matches: 0. The CDR3 runs to 16 residues. CDR3 bases: TGTGCCAGCAGTGAAGGGACAGGGGGTAGCAATCAGCCCCAGCATTTT. It is translated as CASSEGTGGSNQPQHF.

V usage is TRBV7-9 and J usage is TRBJ1-6; 7 bases line up with TRBD1. Germline CDR1 and CDR2: SEHNR and FQNEAQ (reference sequence). The CDR3 is 14 residues long. V dropped 2 bases and J dropped 7; count of bases not matched to a gene: 2. The DNA of the CDR3 is TGTGCCAGCAGCTTATCACAGGGGAATTCACCCCTCCACTTT. Its protein is CASSLSQGNSPLHF.

The CDR3 protein is CATGPGQGAKNIQYF. In DNA, the CDR3 is TGTGCCACCGGACCGGGACAGGGAGCCAAAAACATTCAGTACTTC. The gene calls are TRBV15 and TRBJ2-4; 9 bases are shared with TRBD1. Germline lookup yields CDR1 LNHNV and CDR2 YYDKDF (reference sequence). CDR3 length equals 15 residues. J lost 0 bases, V lost 8 bases, and 5 bases had no gene match.

The chain has TRBV5-1 and TRBJ1-1, with TRBD1 identical over 7 bases. Germline lookup yields CDR1 SGHRS and CDR2 YFSETQ. J was trimmed by 0 bases and V by 6 bases; bases with no gene match: 5. The CDR3 has 14 residues. CDR3 protein: CASNTGQLNTEAFF. The CDR3 nucleotides read TGCGCCAGCAACACGGGACAGTTGAACACTGAAGCTTTCTTT. The entire variable domain, with the rest obtained from reference TRBV5-1 and TRBJ1-1, is as follows: KAGVTQTPRYLIKTRGQQVTLSCSPISGHRSVSWYQQTPGQGLQFLFEYFSETQRNKGNFPGRFSGRQFSNSRSEMNVSTLELGDSALYLCASNTGQLNTEAFFGQGTRLTVV.

V gene TRBV5-1 combines with J gene TRBJ1-2, with D uncertain. This CDR3 region has 12 residues. Germline CDR1 is SGHRS and CDR2 is YFSETQ. The V and J ends lost 4 bases and 8 bases respectively, with 12 bases between them. CDR3: CASSPVNAGYTF. The CDR3, as DNA: TGCGCCAGCAGCCCCGTAAACGCGGGCTACACCTTC.

This clone was detected only once. The chain employs TRBV7-2 and TRBJ1-2; a possible D gene is TRBD1 (5 bases). The V and J ends lost 1 base and 4 bases respectively, with 13 bases between them. The CDR3 contains 15 residues. In germline, CDR1 is SGHTA, CDR2 FQGNSA. The CDR3 here is CASSLGGGPGYGYTF. In nucleotides, the CDR3 is TGTGCCAGCAGCTTAGGGGGGGGTCCGGGCTATGGCTACACCTTC. The full variable domain, with the rest looked up from reference TRBV7-2 and TRBJ1-2, is GAGVSQSPSNKVTEKGKDVELRCDPISGHTALYWYRQSLGQGLEFLIYFQGNSAPDKSGLPSDRFSAERTGGSVSTLTIQRTQQEDSAVYLCASSLGGGPGYGYTFGSGTRLTVV.

The V call is TRBV12-5, the J call TRBJ2-3, with 15 bases matching TRBD2. V trimming: 5 bases; J trimming: 5 bases; junction bases outside the gene matches: 8. This CDR3 region has 17 residues. Germline CDR1 and CDR2: LGHNT and FRNRAP. The CDR3 sequence: CASGPGTSGGPLDTQYF. The CDR3 bases are TGTGCTAGTGGTCCGGGGACTAGCGGGGGGCCCTTAGATACGCAGTATTTT.

This chain uses TRBV7-2 with TRBJ2-5; 7 positions agree with TRBD2. The CDR3 covers 16 residues. Per germline, CDR1 SGHTA and CDR2 FQGNSA. V was clipped by 3 bases and J by 5 bases; unmatched bases: 12. The CDR3 sequence is CASSFPPGGGRETQYF. The DNA for the CDR3 is TGTGCCAGCAGCTTCCCCCCGGGGGGAGGACGGGAGACCCAGTACTTC.

The chain is built from TRBV10-3 and TRBJ2-2, with no clear D. Germline V gives CDR1 ENHRY, CDR2 SYGVKD. Trimming removed 0 bases at V and 0 bases at J, with 5 bases between. The CDR3 extends over 15 amino acids. The CDR3 here is CAISESSANTGELFF. The CDR3 bases are TGTGCCATCAGTGAGTCGAGCGCGAACACCGGGGAGCTGTTTTTT.

The chain uses TRBV28 and TRBJ1-5; maybe TRBD1 (5 bases). The CDR3 sequence is 17 residues long. Trimming shortened V by 6 bases and J by 0 bases, and 18 bases separated the two germline ends. Germline V gene data show CDR1 as MDHEN and CDR2 as SYDVKM. This CDR3 reads CASRSSGALYSNQPQHF. The CDR3 coding sequence is TGTGCCAGCAGATCTTCCGGGGCTCTCTATAGCAATCAGCCCCAGCATTTT. The complete variable domain, with remaining parts taken from reference TRBV28 and TRBJ1-5, reads DVKVTQSSRYLVKRTGEKVFLECVQDMDHENMFWYRQDPGLGLRLIYFSYDVKMKEKGDIPEGYSVSREKKERFSLILESASTNQTSMYLCASRSSGALYSNQPQHFGDGTRLSIL.

DNA of the CDR3: TGTGCCAGCAGCCAAGATTTCGAGGAGACCCAGTACTTC. This encodes CASSQDFEETQYF. The rearrangement links TRBV3-1 (or the pseudogene TRBV3-2) to TRBJ2-5; no firm D call. The CDR3 is 13 residues long. In germline, CDR1 is LGHDT, CDR2 YNNKEL (reference sequence). V was cut by 0 bases and J by 5 bases, with 7 bases left in between.

The CDR3 is CASSQGQGYNYGYTF. The CDR3 DNA is TGTGCCAGCAGCCAAGGACAGGGTTATAACTATGGCTACACCTTC. The genes are TRBV3-1 (or the pseudogene TRBV3-2) and TRBJ1-2; 7 positions agree with TRBD1. The V gene end was trimmed by 1 base and the J gene end by 1 base; junction bases not matched to a gene: 3. The germline gives CDR1 LGHDT, CDR2 YNNKEL (reference sequence). The CDR3 totals 15 residues.

The chain carries TRBV4-2 and TRBJ2-7; D remains ambiguous. Germline V gene lookup returns CDR1 LGHNA and CDR2 YNFKEQ. V was trimmed by 3 bases and J by 1 base, leaving 7 bases between them. The CDR3 is 13 residues long. This chain's CDR3 is CASSQPGSYEQYF. The CDR3 DNA sequence: TGTGCCAGCAGCCAGCCCGGTTCCTACGAGCAGTACTTC.

V usage is TRBV7-2 and J usage is TRBJ1-2, with a tentative D call TRBD1 (6 bases). In germline, CDR1 is SGHTA, CDR2 FQGNSA. Trimming removed 1 base at V and 7 bases at J, with 16 bases between. This CDR3 is 15 amino acids long. In nucleotides, the CDR3 is TGTGCCAGCAGCTTAGGGCAAATGGGGGGCAGTGGCTACACCTTC. This translates into CASSLGQMGGSGYTF.

This clone appeared a single time. V usage is TRBV4-2 and J usage is TRBJ2-7; TRBD2 aligns across 7 bases. The ends lost 0 bases at V and 4 bases at J; junction bases unmatched: 6. Looked up from germline, CDR1 is LGHNA and CDR2 is YNFKEQ. The CDR3 is made up of 15 amino acids. Here the CDR3 DNA reads TGTGCCAGCAGCCAAGAGAACGGACTAGAATACGAGCAGTACTTC. Translated, it gives CASSQENGLEYEQYF.

The chain uses TRBV11-2 and TRBJ1-2; the D gene is possibly TRBD1 (6 bases). V lost 4 bases to trimming and J lost 6 bases, with 9 bases between them. The CDR3 consists of 12 residues. Germline values: CDR1 SGHAT, CDR2 FQNNGV. CDR3 in amino acids: CASSSQGNGYTF. In DNA form, the CDR3 reads TGTGCCAGCAGCTCACAGGGAAATGGCTACACCTTC.

This chain joins TRBV28 and TRBJ1-6; 8 bases match TRBD1. V dropped 5 bases and J dropped 5; count of bases not matched to a gene: 8. Germline-derived CDR1 and CDR2 are MDHEN and SYDVKM. The CDR3 spans 16 residues. CDR3 nucleotides: TGTGCCAGCAGTCCCTGGACAGGGAGAGATAATTCACCCCTCCACTTT. Its protein is CASSPWTGRDNSPLHF.

This clone turned up a few times. V usage is TRBV7-9 and J usage is TRBJ2-5; 9 bases match TRBD1. The V gene's germline CDR1 is SEHNR and CDR2 FQNEAQ (reference sequence). The J segment lost 5 bases and the V segment lost 2 bases, leaving 6 bases of the junction unmatched. The CDR3 is 15 residues long. The CDR3 nucleotides read TGTGCCAGCAGCTTAACGGGACAGGGCTACGAGACCCAGTACTTC. Translation: CASSLTGQGYETQYF.

This clone showed up just a few times. The rearrangement joins TRBV5-8 to TRBJ2-3; 7 bases map to TRBD1. Germline V lookup: CDR1 SGHTS, CDR2 YDEGEE. J was trimmed by 2 bases and V by 4 bases; bases with no gene match: 10. The CDR3 sequence is 16 residues long. The CDR3: CASSAQDRAFTDTQYF. CDR3 coding DNA: TGTGCCAGCAGCGCGCAAGACAGGGCCTTCACAGATACGCAGTATTTT.

The chain carries TRBV6-2 or TRBV6-3 and TRBJ2-7; D might be TRBD2 (5 bases). Germline loops: CDR1 MNHEY, CDR2 SVGEGT. V gave up 2 bases and J gave up 6 bases, with 17 bases separating them. This CDR3 has 15 residues. CDR3 loop: CASSYAGRTRGEQYF. CDR3 coding DNA: TGTGCCAGCAGTTACGCCGGACGGACTCGGGGCGAGCAGTACTTC.

This chain joins TRBV6-1 and TRBJ1-1, with D maybe TRBD1 (6 bases). V lost 2 bases and J lost 3, with 10 bases in between. Germline V CDR1 and CDR2: MNHNS, SASEGT. The CDR3 is 14 residues long. The CDR3 region has the DNA TGTGCCAGCAGTGAACTTTCAGGGGACACTGAAGCTTTCTTT. Translating gives CASSELSGDTEAFF.